The T cell receptor (beta chain) described here comes from a study of naive and memory T cell subsets. Germline assignment: CDR1 SGHRS and CDR2 YFSETQ. Trimming shortened V by 0 bases and J by 7 bases, and 8 bases separated the two germline ends. The CDR3 contains 13 residues. The SP2 primer and nested alpha and beta constant region primers amplified ligated cDNA in four rounds. TCRdb re-called the 5' RACE reads through MiXCR, storing one row per CDR3 protein. The sample has tens of thousands of distinct CDR3 sequences, 8% seen once. This clonotype was recorded a few times. A UMI-containing oligonucleotide was joined by 3' ligation to the TCR cDNA template.

The source is a female donor in good health. V usage is TRBV5-1 and J usage is TRBJ2-1; D unresolved. CDR3 in amino acids: CASSLAGTNEQFF. The DNA for the CDR3 is TGCGCCAGCAGCTTGGCCGGTACTAATGAGCAGTTCTTC.